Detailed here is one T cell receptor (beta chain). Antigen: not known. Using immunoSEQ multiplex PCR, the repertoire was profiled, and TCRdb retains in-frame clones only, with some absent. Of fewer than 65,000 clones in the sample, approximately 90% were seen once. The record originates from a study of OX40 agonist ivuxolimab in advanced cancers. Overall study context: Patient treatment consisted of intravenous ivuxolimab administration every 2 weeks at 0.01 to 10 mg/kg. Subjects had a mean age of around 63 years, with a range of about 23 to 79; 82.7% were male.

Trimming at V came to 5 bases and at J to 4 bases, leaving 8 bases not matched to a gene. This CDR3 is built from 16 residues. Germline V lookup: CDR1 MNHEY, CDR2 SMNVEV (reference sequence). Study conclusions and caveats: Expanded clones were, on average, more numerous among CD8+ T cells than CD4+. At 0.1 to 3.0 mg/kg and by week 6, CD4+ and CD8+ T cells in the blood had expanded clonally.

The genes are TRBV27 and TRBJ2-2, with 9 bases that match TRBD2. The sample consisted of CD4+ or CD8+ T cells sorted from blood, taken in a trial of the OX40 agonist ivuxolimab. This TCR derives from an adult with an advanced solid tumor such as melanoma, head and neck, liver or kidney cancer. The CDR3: CASSPRTSVGTGELFF. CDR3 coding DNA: TGTGCCAGCAGTCCGAGGACTAGCGTGGGCACCGGGGAGCTGTTTTTT.